Each of the 32 T cell receptor beta chains below was sequenced from the same sample in a study of T-cell memory formation after mild COVID-19. One entry per CDR3 protein results from TCRdb running MiXCR on the 5' RACE reads. The data show roughly 560,000 distinct CDR3 sequences, approximately 20% seen once. The sequenced sample was PBMCs or a T cell subset sorted from them (not recorded which). Receptors were obtained from an adult woman who had mild COVID-19 (a few samples of this study predate the infection). Cell type and time point are not known.

There are a few counts of this clonotype. The V and J genes are TRBV5-1 and TRBJ1-1, with unresolved D. Germline V CDR1 and CDR2: SGHRS, YFSETQ. The CDR3 is made up of 15 amino acids. Trimming shortened V by 0 bases and J by 0 bases, and 9 bases separated the two germline ends. DNA for the CDR3: TGCGCCAGCAGCTTGGCAGAGATAATGAACACTGAAGCTTTCTTT. As protein: CASSLAEIMNTEAFF.

This clonotype was observed a few times. The V gene is TRBV6-5, the J gene TRBJ2-1; D possibly corresponds to TRBD2 (5 bases). Trimming removed 2 bases at V and 8 bases at J, with 16 bases between. Germline CDR1 reads MNHEY; CDR2 reads SVGAGI. The CDR3 covers 15 residues. CDR3 loop: CASSYAGLADYEQFF. DNA of the CDR3: TGTGCCAGCAGTTACGCCGGGCTAGCCGACTATGAGCAGTTCTTC.

This clonotype was found a few times. The chain has TRBV20-1 and TRBJ1-1; 8 bases are a match to TRBD1. V trimming: 8 bases; J trimming: 6 bases; junction bases outside the gene matches: 8. The germline gives CDR1 DFQATT, CDR2 SNEGSKA (reference sequence). The CDR3 is 12 residues long. The CDR3: CSQRTGSPEAFF. The CDR3, as DNA: TGCAGTCAACGGACAGGGTCTCCTGAAGCTTTCTTT.

The chain employs TRBV2 and TRBJ1-3; D is undetermined. V lost 8 bases to trimming and J lost 4 bases, with 12 bases between them. Germline V gene lookup returns CDR1 SNHLY and CDR2 FYNNEI. This CDR3 is 13 amino acids long. The CDR3 region is CASATSPGNTIYF. In DNA form, the CDR3 reads TGTGCCAGCGCTACCAGTCCAGGAAACACCATATATTTT.

The rearrangement joins TRBV3-1 to TRBJ2-1; 13 positions agree with TRBD2. CDR1 is LGHDT and CDR2 is YNNKEL in the germline V gene (reference sequence). Losses at the gene ends were 3 bases for V and 1 base for J; bases not matched to a gene: 6. The CDR3 is made up of 18 amino acids. The CDR3 is CASSHLTSGRPSYNEQFF. The CDR3 nucleotides read TGTGCCAGCAGCCATTTGACTAGCGGGAGGCCTTCCTACAATGAGCAGTTCTTC.

The chain links TRBV27 to TRBJ2-3; D may be TRBD2 (5 bases). The CDR3 is 17 amino acids. Germline-derived CDR1 and CDR2 are MNHEY and SMNVEV (reference sequence). V lost 6 bases and J lost 0, with 19 bases in between. This CDR3 is CASSIGLAGPSTDTQYF. CDR3 DNA: TGTGCCAGCAGCATAGGGTTGGCGGGCCCTAGCACAGATACGCAGTATTTT.

This clonotype was observed a few times. The rearrangement uses TRBV27 and TRBJ2-7; 7 bases line up with TRBD2. CDR3 length: 14 amino acids. From germline, CDR1 is MNHEY and CDR2 SMNVEV (reference sequence). J was trimmed by 4 bases and V by 5 bases; bases with no gene match: 8. The chain's CDR3 is CASSAGLDEYEQYF. CDR3 DNA sequence: TGTGCCAGCAGTGCCGGACTAGACGAATACGAGCAGTACTTC.

The rearrangement uses TRBV5-1 and TRBJ1-5, with TRBD1 as a possible D gene (5 bases). Germline V CDR1 and CDR2: SGHRS, YFSETQ. With 0 bases removed from V and 3 bases from J, the gap between germline ends came to 10 bases. The CDR3 runs 15 residues. The DNA of the CDR3 is TGCGCCAGCAGCTTGGTTTCAGGGCCCAATCAGCCCCAGCATTTT. It specifies CASSLVSGPNQPQHF.

J is TRBJ2-7 and V is TRBV30; 10 nucleotides align to TRBD2. From germline, CDR1 is GTSNPN and CDR2 SVGIG (reference sequence). This CDR3 region has 19 residues. After removal of 3 bases from V and 6 bases from J, the junction contained 23 bases not matched to a gene. The CDR3 sequence: CAWSALRSGRATPLVEQYF. The CDR3 nucleotides are TGTGCCTGGAGCGCCCTTCGAAGCGGGAGGGCCACCCCCCTTGTCGAGCAGTACTTC.

This clonotype was counted only a few times. The rearrangement links TRBV12-3 or TRBV12-4 to TRBJ1-2; the D gene is possibly TRBD1 (6 bases). This CDR3 is built from 13 residues. The V and J ends lost 6 bases and 7 bases respectively, with 15 bases between them. CDR3 amino acids: CASSPALQGGYTF. In DNA form, the CDR3 reads TGTGCCAGCAGCCCAGCCCTACAGGGTGGCTACACCTTC.

The chain recombines TRBV5-1 with TRBJ1-3; D possibly corresponds to TRBD1 (5 bases). CDR3 length: 14 amino acids. CDR1 is SGHRS and CDR2 is YFSETQ in the germline V gene. Trimming took off 7 bases at V and 2 bases at J, with 13 bases between the two ends. CDR3: CASRPGGTGNTIYF. DNA for the CDR3: TGCGCCAGCCGCCCGGGGGGGACTGGAAACACCATATATTTT.

There are a few counts of this clonotype. This sequence joins TRBV30 and TRBJ2-3; 11 bases agree with TRBD2. The V and J ends lost 3 bases and 9 bases, in that order; junction bases with no gene match: 11. Germline CDR1 GTSNPN, CDR2 SVGIG (reference sequence). This CDR3 has 15 residues. DNA of the CDR3: TGTGCCTGGAGCCCCGGTAGCGGGGGGGCTCGGACGCAGTATTTT. It encodes CAWSPGSGGARTQYF.

In its sample, this clonotype was seen a few times. This rearrangement joins TRBV4-2 to TRBJ1-1; a weak D match, TRBD1 (5 bases). Germline V gene data show CDR1 as LGHNA and CDR2 as YNFKEQ. V was cut by 2 bases and J by 1 base, with 14 bases left in between. The CDR3 totals 16 residues. For the CDR3, the DNA is TGTGCCAGCAGCCAAATTGGTGAGGGGTCGAACACTGAAGCTTTCTTT. It yields the protein CASSQIGEGSNTEAFF.

This clonotype was recorded only once. This sequence joins TRBV7-6 and TRBJ2-2, with no clear D. Germline lookup yields CDR1 SGHVS and CDR2 FNYEAQ. The CDR3 runs to 16 residues. V was trimmed by 0 bases and J by 6 bases, leaving 14 bases between them. CDR3 nucleotides: TGTGCCAGCAGCTTAGCGGGTCCTGGCGTACCCGGGGAGCTGTTTTTT. Encoded protein: CASSLAGPGVPGELFF.

This chain connects TRBV20-1 to TRBJ2-7, with D possibly matching TRBD2 (5 bases). CDR1 is DFQATT, CDR2 SNEGSKA, per germline (reference sequence). The CDR3 extends over 11 amino acids. Trimming took off 6 bases at V and 5 bases at J, with 11 bases between the two ends. This CDR3 reads CSAETRDEQYF. The CDR3 bases are TGCAGTGCGGAAACTAGAGACGAGCAGTACTTC.

This clonotype was found a few times. The J gene is TRBJ2-7, the V gene TRBV9; no firm D call. V dropped 4 bases and J dropped 3 bases, with 11 bases sitting between them. The V gene's germline CDR1 is SGDLS and CDR2 YYNGEE. CDR3 length equals 13 residues. The CDR3 is CASSPHRDYEQYF. In DNA, the CDR3 is TGTGCCAGCAGCCCCCACAGAGACTACGAGCAGTACTTC.

Only a few counts were recorded for this clonotype. The chain has TRBV7-9 and TRBJ2-1; 12 bases match TRBD2. The V segment lost 4 bases and the J segment 4 bases; nucleotides outside the gene matches: 5. Germline V gene sequence: CDR1 SEHNR, CDR2 FQNEAQ (reference sequence). The CDR3 runs 16 residues. The CDR3 spells CASSSTTSGGYNEQFF. CDR3 DNA sequence: TGTGCCAGCAGCTCCACGACTAGCGGGGGATACAATGAGCAGTTCTTC. The complete variable domain, with remaining parts taken from reference TRBV7-9 and TRBJ2-1, reads DTGVSQNPRHKITKRGQNVTFRCDPISEHNRLYWYRQTLGQGPEFLTYFQNEAQLEKSRLLSDRFSAERPKGSFSTLEIQRTEQGDSAMYLCASSSTTSGGYNEQFFGPGTRLTVL.

This chain links TRBV18 with TRBJ1-6; D is unresolved. CDR3 length: 15 residues. With 3 bases removed from V and 10 bases from J, the gap between germline ends came to 16 bases. The germline gives CDR1 KGHSH, CDR2 LQKENI. CDR3 in amino acids: CASSPSLGLSSPLHF. CDR3 DNA: TGTGCCAGCTCACCCTCGCTAGGGTTAAGCTCACCCCTCCACTTT. The full variable domain, completed using reference TRBV18 and TRBJ1-6, is NAGVMQNPRHLVRRRGQEARLRCSPMKGHSHVYWYRQLPEEGLKFMVYLQKENIIDESGMPKERFSAEFPKEGPSILRIQQVVRGDSAAYFCASSPSLGLSSPLHFGNGTRLTVT.

The table lists this clonotype with a few counts. J is TRBJ2-4 and V is TRBV6-2 or TRBV6-3, with a possible D match to TRBD2 (6 bases). CDR1 and CDR2 from the germline V gene are MNHEY and SVGEGT. V was clipped by 1 base and J by 1 base, with 14 bases between them. This CDR3 region has 17 residues. The CDR3 nucleotides are TGTGCCAGCAGTTACTTTGAGAGGGAGGTTGCCAAAAACATTCAGTACTTC. Residues: CASSYFEREVAKNIQYF.

The chain joins TRBV12-3 or TRBV12-4 to TRBJ1-3, with a possible D match to TRBD1 (5 bases). CDR3 length: 14 amino acids. Deletions cut 2 bases from V and 2 bases from J, with 7 bases between. CDR3 nucleotides: TGTGCCAGCAGTTTAATGGGGGCTGGAAACACCATATATTTT. Translating gives CASSLMGAGNTIYF.

V and J are TRBV7-8 and TRBJ2-3; D perhaps matches TRBD2 (6 bases). The CDR3 has 15 amino acids. CDR1 is SGHVS, CDR2 FQNEAQ, per germline. V was cut by 3 bases and J by 4 bases, with 14 bases left in between. CDR3 in DNA: TGTGCCAGCAGCTTGGGTCCGTCGGGGGCAGATACGCAGTATTTT. Translating gives CASSLGPSGADTQYF.

The chain carries TRBV3-1 and TRBJ1-2; D gene ambiguous. The CDR3 is 12 amino acids. The germline gives CDR1 LGHDT, CDR2 YNNKEL (reference sequence). The V and J ends lost 3 bases and 4 bases respectively, with 6 bases between them. The CDR3 bases are TGTGCCAGCAGCCAGTACAGCTATGGCTACACCTTC. Its translation is CASSQYSYGYTF.

This clonotype was recorded many times. At one of its ends the junction is not consistent with the germline gene, which may arise from a read error. The CDR3 nucleotides are TGTGCCAGCAGCCCGAGGGGCCAAGAGACCCAGTACTTC. Translating gives CASSPRGQETQYF. V is TRBV5-1 and J is TRBJ2-5; the D call may be TRBD1 or TRBD2 (5 bases each). Per the germline V gene, CDR1 is SGHRS and CDR2 is YFSETQ. This CDR3 spans 13 amino acids.

The CDR3 region is CATSDEDRDEQYF. CDR3 sequence (DNA): TGTGCCACCAGTGATGAGGACAGGGACGAGCAGTACTTC. The chain employs TRBV24-1 and TRBJ2-7; TRBD1 agrees at 8 bases. V shed 3 bases and J 5 bases; nucleotides not matched to a gene: 2. Germline loops: CDR1 KGHDR, CDR2 SFDVKD. The CDR3 has 13 residues.

In its sample, this clonotype was seen a few times. CDR3 protein: CASSGGYQLSEQFF. For the CDR3, the DNA is TGTGCCAGCAGCGGGGGGTACCAGCTTAGTGAGCAGTTCTTC. The J gene is TRBJ2-1, the V gene TRBV9; D may match TRBD1 or TRBD2 (5 bases each). The germline V gene has CDR1 SGDLS and CDR2 YYNGEE. This CDR3 has 14 residues. Trimming removed 3 bases from V and 9 bases from J, with 16 bases in between.

This clonotype came up many times. This chain connects TRBV7-9 to TRBJ2-1, with TRBD2 matching 13 bases. CDR3 length: 15 residues. From germline, CDR1 is SEHNR and CDR2 FQNEAQ (reference sequence). The J segment lost 15 bases and the V segment lost 4 bases, leaving 12 bases of the junction unmatched. The DNA of the CDR3 is TGTGCCAGCAGCTCCACCGGGACTAGCGGGAAGGAGGCGTTCTTC. Translated: CASSSTGTSGKEAFF.

In this sample, this clonotype turned up many times. The gene calls are TRBV5-1 and TRBJ2-1; D is unclear. V was pared by 0 bases and J by 0 bases, with 7 bases between. CDR1 is SGHRS and CDR2 is YFSETQ in the germline V gene. CDR3 size: 15 residues. CDR3 nucleotide sequence: TGCGCCAGCAGCTTGGGGGGAAGCTCCTACAATGAGCAGTTCTTC. The encoded protein is CASSLGGSSYNEQFF.

This sequence joins TRBV29-1 and TRBJ2-2; D remains unclear. Germline CDR1 and CDR2: SQVTM and ANQGSEA. Trimming stripped 4 bases from V and 6 bases from J, with 15 bases between. The CDR3 extends over 14 amino acids. CDR3 residues: CSVVLVVVPGELFF. For the CDR3, the DNA is TGCAGCGTTGTCCTAGTAGTCGTCCCCGGGGAGCTGTTTTTT.

This chain links TRBV6-5 with TRBJ1-1, with no clear D. The CDR3 covers 11 residues. Germline loops: CDR1 MNHEY, CDR2 SVGAGI. The V gene lost 7 bases and the J gene lost 1 base, with 4 bases spanning the gap. Here the CDR3 reads CASKENTEAFF. For the CDR3, the DNA is TGTGCCAGCAAGGAGAACACTGAAGCTTTCTTT.

The chain joins TRBV6-1 to TRBJ2-3; the D gene is possibly TRBD2 (5 bases). The V gene's germline CDR1 is MNHNS and CDR2 SASEGT. Trimming took off 10 bases at V and 3 bases at J, with 14 bases between the two ends. This CDR3 has 13 amino acids. CDR3 residues: CATPSPRTDTQYF. The CDR3 DNA reads TGTGCCACCCCTAGCCCGCGAACAGATACGCAGTATTTT.

The chain links TRBV7-9 to TRBJ2-1, with 12 nucleotides matching TRBD2. This CDR3 comprises 15 residues. The germline gives CDR1 SEHNR, CDR2 FQNEAQ (reference sequence). Trimming took 4 bases from V and 7 from J; bases not matched to a gene: 5. For the CDR3, the DNA is TGTGCCAGCAGCTCGACTAGCGGGAGACTAAATGAGCAGTTCTTC. It encodes CASSSTSGRLNEQFF.

This clonotype has a single count. This sequence joins TRBV6-1 and TRBJ1-1; D uncertain. This CDR3 contains 12 residues. In germline, CDR1 is MNHNS, CDR2 SASEGT. With 9 bases removed from V and 3 bases from J, the gap between germline ends came to 11 bases. CDR3 nucleotide sequence: TGTGCCAGTGAGAAAGGGTACACTGAAGCTTTCTTT. Translated, it gives CASEKGYTEAFF.